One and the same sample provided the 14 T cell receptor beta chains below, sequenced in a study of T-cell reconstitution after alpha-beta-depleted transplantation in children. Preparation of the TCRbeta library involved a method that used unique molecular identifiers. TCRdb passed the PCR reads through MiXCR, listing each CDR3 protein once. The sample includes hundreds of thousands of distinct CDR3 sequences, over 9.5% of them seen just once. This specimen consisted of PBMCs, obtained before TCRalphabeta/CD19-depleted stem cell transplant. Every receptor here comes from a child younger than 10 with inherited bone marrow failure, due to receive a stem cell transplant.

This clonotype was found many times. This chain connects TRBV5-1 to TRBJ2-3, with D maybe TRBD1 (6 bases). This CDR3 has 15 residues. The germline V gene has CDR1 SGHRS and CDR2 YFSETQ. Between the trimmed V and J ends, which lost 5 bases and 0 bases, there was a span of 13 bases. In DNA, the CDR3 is TGCGCCAGCAGTTCTTGGACAGCTAGCACAGATACGCAGTATTTT. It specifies CASSSWTASTDTQYF.

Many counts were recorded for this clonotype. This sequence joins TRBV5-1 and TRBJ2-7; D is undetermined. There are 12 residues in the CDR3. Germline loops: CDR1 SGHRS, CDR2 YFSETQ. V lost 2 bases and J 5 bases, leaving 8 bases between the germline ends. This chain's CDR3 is CASSLGFHEQYF. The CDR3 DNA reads TGCGCCAGCAGCTTAGGATTCCACGAGCAGTACTTC.

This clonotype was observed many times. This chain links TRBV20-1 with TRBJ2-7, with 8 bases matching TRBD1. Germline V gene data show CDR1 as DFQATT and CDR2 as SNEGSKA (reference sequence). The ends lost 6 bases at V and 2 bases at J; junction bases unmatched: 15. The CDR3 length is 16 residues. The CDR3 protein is CSADRGSGSETYEQYF. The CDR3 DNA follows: TGCAGTGCCGACAGGGGTTCGGGTAGCGAGACCTACGAGCAGTACTTC.

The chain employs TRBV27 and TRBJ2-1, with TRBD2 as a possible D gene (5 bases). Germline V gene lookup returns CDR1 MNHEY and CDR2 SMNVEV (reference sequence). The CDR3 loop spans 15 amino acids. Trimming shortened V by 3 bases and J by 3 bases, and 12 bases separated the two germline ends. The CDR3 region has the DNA TGTGCCAGCAGTTTGTCTCTAGGAGGCTACAATGAGCAGTTCTTC. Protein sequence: CASSLSLGGYNEQFF.

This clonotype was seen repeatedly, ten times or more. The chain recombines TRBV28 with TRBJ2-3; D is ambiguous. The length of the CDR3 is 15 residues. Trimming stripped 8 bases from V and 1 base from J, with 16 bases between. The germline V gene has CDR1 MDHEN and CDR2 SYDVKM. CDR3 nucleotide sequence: TGTGCCAGCCTAACGAAGGCCAGCGGCACAGATACGCAGTATTTT. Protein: CASLTKASGTDTQYF.

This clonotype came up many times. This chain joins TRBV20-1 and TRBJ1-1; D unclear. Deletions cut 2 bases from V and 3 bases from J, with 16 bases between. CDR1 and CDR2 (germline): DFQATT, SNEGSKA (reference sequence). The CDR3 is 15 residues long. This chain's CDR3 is CSARPSVGRYTEAFF. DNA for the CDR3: TGCAGTGCTAGACCTTCGGTTGGCAGATACACTGAAGCTTTCTTT.

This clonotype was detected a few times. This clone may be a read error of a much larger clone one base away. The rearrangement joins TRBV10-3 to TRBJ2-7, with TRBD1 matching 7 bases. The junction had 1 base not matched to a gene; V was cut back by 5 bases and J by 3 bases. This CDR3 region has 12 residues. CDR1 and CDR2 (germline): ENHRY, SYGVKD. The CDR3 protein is CAISTGVYEQYF. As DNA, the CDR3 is TGTGCCATCAGTACAGGGGTCTACGAGCAGTACTTC.

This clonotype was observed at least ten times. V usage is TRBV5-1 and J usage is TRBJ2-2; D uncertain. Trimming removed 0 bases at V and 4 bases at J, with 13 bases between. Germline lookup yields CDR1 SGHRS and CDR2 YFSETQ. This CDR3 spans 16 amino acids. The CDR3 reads CASSLVAGHGTGELFF. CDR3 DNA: TGCGCCAGCAGCTTGGTTGCAGGCCATGGCACCGGGGAGCTGTTTTTT.

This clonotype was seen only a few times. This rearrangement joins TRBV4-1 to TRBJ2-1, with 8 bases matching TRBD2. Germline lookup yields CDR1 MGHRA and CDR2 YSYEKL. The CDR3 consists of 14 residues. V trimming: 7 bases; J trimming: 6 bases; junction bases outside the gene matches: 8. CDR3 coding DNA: TGCGCCAGCACCACGACAAGCGGGAGCAATGAGCAGTTCTTC. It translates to CASTTTSGSNEQFF.

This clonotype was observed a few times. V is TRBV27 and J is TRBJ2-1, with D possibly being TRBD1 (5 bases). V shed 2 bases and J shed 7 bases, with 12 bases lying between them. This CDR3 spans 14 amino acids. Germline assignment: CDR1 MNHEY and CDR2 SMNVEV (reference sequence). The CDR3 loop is CASSLKGFGNEQFF. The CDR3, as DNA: TGTGCCAGCAGTTTAAAGGGGTTTGGAAATGAGCAGTTCTTC.

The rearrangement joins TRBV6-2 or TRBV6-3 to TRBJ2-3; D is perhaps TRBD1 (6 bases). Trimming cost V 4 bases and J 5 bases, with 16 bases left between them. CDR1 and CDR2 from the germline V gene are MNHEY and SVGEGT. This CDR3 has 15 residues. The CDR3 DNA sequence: TGTGCCAGCAGTTTATTACGACAGGAAGAAGATACGCAGTATTTT. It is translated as CASSLLRQEEDTQYF.

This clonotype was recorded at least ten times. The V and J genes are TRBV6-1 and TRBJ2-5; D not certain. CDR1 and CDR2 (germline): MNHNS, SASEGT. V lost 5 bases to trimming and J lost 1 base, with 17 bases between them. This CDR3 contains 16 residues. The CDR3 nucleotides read TGTGCCAGCAGTCCCCAAAGGTCCAGCTCCCAAGAGACCCAGTACTTC. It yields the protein CASSPQRSSSQETQYF.

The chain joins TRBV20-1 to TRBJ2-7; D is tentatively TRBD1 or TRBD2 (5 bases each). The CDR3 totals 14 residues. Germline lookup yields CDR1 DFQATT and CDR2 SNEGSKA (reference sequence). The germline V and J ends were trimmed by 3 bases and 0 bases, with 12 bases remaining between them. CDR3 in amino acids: CSASEGLTSYEQYF. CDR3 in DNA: TGCAGTGCTAGCGAGGGGCTGACCTCCTACGAGCAGTACTTC.

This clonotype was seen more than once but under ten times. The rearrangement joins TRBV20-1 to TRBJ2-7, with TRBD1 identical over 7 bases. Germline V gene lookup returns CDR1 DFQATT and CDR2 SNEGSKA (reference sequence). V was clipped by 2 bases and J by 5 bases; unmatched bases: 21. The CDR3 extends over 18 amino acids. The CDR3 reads CSARPKPGQKFPAHEQYF. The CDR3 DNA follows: TGCAGTGCTAGACCCAAACCGGGACAGAAATTCCCGGCCCACGAGCAGTACTTC.